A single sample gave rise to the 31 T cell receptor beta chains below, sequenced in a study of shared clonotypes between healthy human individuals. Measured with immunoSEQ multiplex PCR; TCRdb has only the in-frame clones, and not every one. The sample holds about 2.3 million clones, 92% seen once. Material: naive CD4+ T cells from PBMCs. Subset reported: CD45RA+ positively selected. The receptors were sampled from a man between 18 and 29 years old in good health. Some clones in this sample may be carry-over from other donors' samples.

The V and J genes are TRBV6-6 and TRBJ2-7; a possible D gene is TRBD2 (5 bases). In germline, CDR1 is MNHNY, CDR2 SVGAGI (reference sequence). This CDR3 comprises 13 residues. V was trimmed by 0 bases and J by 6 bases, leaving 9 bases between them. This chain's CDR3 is CASSYSPAGEQYF. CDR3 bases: TGTGCCAGCAGTTACTCACCTGCGGGCGAGCAGTACTTC.

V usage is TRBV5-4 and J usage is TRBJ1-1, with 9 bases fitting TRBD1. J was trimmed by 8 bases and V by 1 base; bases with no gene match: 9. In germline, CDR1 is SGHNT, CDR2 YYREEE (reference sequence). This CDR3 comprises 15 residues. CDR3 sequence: CASSLKRDRVAEAFF. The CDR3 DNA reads TGTGCCAGCAGCTTGAAACGGGACAGGGTCGCGGAAGCTTTCTTT. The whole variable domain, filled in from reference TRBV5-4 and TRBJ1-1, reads ETGVTQSPTHLIKTRGQQVTLRCSSQSGHNTVSWYQQALGQGPQFIFQYYREEENGRGNFPPRFSGLQFPNYSSELNVNALELDDSALYLCASSLKRDRVAEAFFGQGTRLTVV.

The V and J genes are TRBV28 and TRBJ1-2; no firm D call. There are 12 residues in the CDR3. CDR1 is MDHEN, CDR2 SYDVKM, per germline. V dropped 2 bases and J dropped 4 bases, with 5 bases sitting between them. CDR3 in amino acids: CASSLAAYGYTF. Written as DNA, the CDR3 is TGTGCCAGCAGTTTAGCGGCCTATGGCTACACCTTC.

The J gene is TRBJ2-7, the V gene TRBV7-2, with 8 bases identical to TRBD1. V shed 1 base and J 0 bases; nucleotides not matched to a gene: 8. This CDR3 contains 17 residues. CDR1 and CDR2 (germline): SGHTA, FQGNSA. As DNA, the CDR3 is TGTGCCAGCAGCTTAGGGTTGGCAGGGGGCCTCTCCTACGAGCAGTACTTC. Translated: CASSLGLAGGLSYEQYF.

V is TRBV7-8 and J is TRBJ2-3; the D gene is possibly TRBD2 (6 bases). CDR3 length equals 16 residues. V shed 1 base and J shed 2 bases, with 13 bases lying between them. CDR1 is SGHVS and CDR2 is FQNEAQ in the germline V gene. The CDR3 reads CASSLESGLLTDTQYF. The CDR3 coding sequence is TGTGCCAGCAGCTTAGAAAGCGGACTACTCACAGATACGCAGTATTTT.

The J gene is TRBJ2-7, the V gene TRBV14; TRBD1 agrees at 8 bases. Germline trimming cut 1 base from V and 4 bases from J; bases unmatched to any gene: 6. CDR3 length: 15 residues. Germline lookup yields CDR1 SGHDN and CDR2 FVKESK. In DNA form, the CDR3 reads TGTGCCAGCAGCCAAGGCAGGGGGCGCGGGTACGAGCAGTACTTC. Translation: CASSQGRGRGYEQYF.

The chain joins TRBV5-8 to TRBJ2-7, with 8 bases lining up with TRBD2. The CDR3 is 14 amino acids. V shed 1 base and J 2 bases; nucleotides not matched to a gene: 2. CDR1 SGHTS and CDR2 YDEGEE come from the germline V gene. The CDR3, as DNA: TGTGCCAGCAGCTTGAGGGGACTAGCCTACGAGCAGTACTTC. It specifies CASSLRGLAYEQYF.

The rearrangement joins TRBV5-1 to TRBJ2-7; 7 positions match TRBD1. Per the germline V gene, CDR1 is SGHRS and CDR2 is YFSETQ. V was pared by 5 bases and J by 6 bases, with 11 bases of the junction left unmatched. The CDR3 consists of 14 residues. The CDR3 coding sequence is TGCGCCAGCAGGTATACGACAGGGACGGCCGAGCAGTACTTC. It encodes CASRYTTGTAEQYF.

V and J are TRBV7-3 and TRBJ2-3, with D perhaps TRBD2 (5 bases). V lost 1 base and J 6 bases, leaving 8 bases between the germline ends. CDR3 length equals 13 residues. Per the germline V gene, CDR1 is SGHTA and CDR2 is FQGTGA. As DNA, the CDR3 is TGTGCCAGCAGCTTAAAAGCGGTGGATACGCAGTATTTT. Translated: CASSLKAVDTQYF.

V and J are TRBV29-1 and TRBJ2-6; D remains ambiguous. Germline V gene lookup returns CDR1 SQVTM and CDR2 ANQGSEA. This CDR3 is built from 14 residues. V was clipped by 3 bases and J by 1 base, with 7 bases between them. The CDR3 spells CSVDHASGANVLTF. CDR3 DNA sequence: TGCAGCGTTGACCACGCGTCTGGGGCCAACGTCCTGACTTTC.

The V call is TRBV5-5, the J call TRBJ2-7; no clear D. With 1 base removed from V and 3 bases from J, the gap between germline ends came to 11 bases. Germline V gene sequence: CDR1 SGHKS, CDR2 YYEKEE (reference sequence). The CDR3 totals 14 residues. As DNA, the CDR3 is TGTGCCAGCAGCTTGAGCAGTTCCGTCTACGAGCAGTACTTC. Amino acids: CASSLSSSVYEQYF.

The CDR3: CASNPRGHEQYF. The CDR3 DNA follows: TGTGCCAGCAACCCCCGGGGGCACGAGCAGTACTTC. The chain employs TRBV28 and TRBJ2-7; tentatively, D is TRBD1 or TRBD2 (6 bases each). Germline V CDR1 and CDR2: MDHEN, SYDVKM. The CDR3 is made up of 12 amino acids. Deletions cut 7 bases from V and 5 bases from J, with 12 bases between.

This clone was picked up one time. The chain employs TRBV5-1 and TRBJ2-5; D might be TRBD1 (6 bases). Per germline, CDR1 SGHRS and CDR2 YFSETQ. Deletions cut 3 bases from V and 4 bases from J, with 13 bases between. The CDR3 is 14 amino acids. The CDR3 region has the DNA TGCGCCAGCAGCTCCCACGGGACAACAGAGACCCAGTACTTC. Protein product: CASSSHGTTETQYF.

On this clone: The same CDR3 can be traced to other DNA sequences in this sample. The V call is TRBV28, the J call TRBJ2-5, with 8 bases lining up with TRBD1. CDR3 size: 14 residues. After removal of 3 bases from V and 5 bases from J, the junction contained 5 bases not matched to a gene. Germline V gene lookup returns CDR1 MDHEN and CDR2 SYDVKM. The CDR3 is CASSLPGGRETQYF. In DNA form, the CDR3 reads TGTGCCAGCAGTTTGCCAGGGGGCAGGGAGACCCAGTACTTC.

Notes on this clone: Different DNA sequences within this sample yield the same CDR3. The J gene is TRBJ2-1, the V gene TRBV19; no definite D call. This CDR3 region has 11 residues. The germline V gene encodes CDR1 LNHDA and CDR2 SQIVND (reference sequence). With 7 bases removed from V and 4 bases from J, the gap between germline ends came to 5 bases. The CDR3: CASTGYNEQFF. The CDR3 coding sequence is TGTGCCAGTACCGGGTACAATGAGCAGTTCTTC.

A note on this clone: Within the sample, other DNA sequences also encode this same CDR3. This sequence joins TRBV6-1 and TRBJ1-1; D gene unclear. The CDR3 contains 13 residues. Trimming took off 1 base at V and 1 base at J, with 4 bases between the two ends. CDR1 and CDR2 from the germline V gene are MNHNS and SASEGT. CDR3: CASSEGQNTEAFF. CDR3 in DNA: TGTGCCAGCAGTGAAGGACAGAACACTGAAGCTTTCTTT.

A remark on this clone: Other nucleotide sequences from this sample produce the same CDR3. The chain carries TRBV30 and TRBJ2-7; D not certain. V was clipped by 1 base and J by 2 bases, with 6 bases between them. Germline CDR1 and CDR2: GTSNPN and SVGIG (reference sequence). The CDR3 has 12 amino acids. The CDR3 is CAWSATPYEQYF. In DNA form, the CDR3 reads TGTGCCTGGAGTGCTACCCCCTACGAGCAGTACTTC. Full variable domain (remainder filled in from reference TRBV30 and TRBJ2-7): SQTIHQWPATLVQPVGSPLSLECTVEGTSNPNLYWYRQAAGRGLQLLFYSVGIGQISSEVPQNLSASRPQDRQFILSSKKLLLSDSGFYLCAWSATPYEQYFGPGTRLTVT.

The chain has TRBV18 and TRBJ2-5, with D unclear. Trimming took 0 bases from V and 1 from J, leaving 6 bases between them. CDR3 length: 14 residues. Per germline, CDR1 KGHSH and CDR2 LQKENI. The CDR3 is CASSPPVSQETQYF. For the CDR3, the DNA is TGTGCCAGCTCACCACCGGTGAGCCAAGAGACCCAGTACTTC.

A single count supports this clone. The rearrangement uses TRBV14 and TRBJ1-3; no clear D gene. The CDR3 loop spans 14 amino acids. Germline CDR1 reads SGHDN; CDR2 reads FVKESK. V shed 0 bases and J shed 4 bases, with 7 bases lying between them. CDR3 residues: CASSQDLEGNTIYF. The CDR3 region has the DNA TGTGCCAGCAGCCAAGATTTGGAAGGAAACACCATATATTTT.

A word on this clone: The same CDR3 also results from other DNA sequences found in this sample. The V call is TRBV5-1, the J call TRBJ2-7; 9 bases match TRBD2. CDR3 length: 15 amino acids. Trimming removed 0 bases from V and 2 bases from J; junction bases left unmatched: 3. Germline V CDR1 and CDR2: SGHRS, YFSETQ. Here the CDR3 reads CASSLGGGRAYEQYF. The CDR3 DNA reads TGCGCCAGCAGCTTGGGGGGCGGGAGGGCCTACGAGCAGTACTTC. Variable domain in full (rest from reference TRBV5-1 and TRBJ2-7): KAGVTQTPRYLIKTRGQQVTLSCSPISGHRSVSWYQQTPGQGLQFLFEYFSETQRNKGNFPGRFSGRQFSNSRSEMNVSTLELGDSALYLCASSLGGGRAYEQYFGPGTRLTVT.

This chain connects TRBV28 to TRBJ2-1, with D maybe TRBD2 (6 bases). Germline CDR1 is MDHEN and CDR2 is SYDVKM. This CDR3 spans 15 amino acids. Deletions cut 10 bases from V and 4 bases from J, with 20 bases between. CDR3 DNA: TGTGCCACCTACAGCCGCCGTAGCGGATACAATGAGCAGTTCTTC. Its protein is CATYSRRSGYNEQFF.

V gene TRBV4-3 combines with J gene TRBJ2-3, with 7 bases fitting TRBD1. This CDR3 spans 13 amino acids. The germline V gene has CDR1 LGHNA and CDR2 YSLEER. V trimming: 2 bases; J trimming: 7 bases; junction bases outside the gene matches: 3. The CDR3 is CASSQSRGNTQYF. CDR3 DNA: TGCGCCAGCAGCCAATCCAGGGGGAATACGCAGTATTTT.

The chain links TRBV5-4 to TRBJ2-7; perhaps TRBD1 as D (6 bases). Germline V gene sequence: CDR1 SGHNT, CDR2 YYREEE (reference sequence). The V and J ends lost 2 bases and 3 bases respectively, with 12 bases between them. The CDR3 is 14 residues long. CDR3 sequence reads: CASSFSSRGYEQYF. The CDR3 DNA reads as TGTGCCAGCAGCTTCTCCTCCAGGGGCTACGAGCAGTACTTC.

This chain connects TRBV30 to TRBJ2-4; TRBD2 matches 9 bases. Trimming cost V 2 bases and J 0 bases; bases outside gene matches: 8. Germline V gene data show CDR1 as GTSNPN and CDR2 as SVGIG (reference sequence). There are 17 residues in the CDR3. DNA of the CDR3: TGTGCCTGGAGTCCCCTCCTAGCGGGAATAGCCAAAAACATTCAGTACTTC. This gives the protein CAWSPLLAGIAKNIQYF.

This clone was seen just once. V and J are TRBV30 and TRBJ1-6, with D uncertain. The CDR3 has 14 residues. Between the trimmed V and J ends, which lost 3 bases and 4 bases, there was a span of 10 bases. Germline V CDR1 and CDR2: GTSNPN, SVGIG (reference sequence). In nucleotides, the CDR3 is TGTGCCTGGAGAGTGGGCCCGTATAATTCACCCCTCCACTTT. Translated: CAWRVGPYNSPLHF. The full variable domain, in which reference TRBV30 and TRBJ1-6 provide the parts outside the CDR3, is SQTIHQWPATLVQPVGSPLSLECTVEGTSNPNLYWYRQAAGRGLQLLFYSVGIGQISSEVPQNLSASRPQDRQFILSSKKLLLSDSGFYLCAWRVGPYNSPLHFGNGTRLTVT.

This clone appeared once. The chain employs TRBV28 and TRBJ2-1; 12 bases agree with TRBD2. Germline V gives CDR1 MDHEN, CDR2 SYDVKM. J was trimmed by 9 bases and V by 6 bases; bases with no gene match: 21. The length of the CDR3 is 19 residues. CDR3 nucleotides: TGTGCCAGCAGCAGAACCGGACTAGCGGGACTTTATAGGAGGAGTGAGCAGTTCTTC. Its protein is CASSRTGLAGLYRRSEQFF.

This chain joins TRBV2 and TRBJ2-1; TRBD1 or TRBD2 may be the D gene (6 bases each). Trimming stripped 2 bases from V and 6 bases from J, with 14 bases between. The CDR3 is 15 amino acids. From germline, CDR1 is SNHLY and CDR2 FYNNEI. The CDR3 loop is CASSEMGGPLNEQFF. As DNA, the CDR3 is TGTGCCAGCAGTGAAATGGGGGGCCCCCTCAATGAGCAGTTCTTC.

The DNA of the CDR3 is TGTGCCAGCAGCAGGTGGTTGGTCGGGTCGGGGGCCAACGTCCTGACTTTC. Amino acids: CASSRWLVGSGANVLTF. The chain has TRBV5-6 and TRBJ2-6; D not certain. The ends were cut back, 4 bases at V and 4 bases at J, with 18 bases in the middle. The germline V gene has CDR1 SGHDT and CDR2 YYEEEE. The CDR3 consists of 17 residues.

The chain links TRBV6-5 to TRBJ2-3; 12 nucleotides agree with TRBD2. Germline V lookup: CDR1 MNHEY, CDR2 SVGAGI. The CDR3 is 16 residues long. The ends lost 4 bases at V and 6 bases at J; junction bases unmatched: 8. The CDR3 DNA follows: TGTGCCAGCAGTTCCCGAGGACTAGCGGGATATGATACGCAGTATTTT. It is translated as CASSSRGLAGYDTQYF.

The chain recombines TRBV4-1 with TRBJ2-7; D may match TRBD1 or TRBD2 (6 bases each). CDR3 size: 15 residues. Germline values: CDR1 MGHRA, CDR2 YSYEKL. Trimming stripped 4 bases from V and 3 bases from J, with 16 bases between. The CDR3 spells CASSPRLGGIYEQYF. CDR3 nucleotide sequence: TGCGCCAGCAGCCCCAGACTAGGGGGAATCTACGAGCAGTACTTC.

The CDR3, as DNA: TGCGCCACAGGGGGTCTGGCCGGGGAGCTGTTTTTT. Protein sequence: CATGGLAGELFF. This rearrangement joins TRBV10-1 to TRBJ2-2; 7 bases map to TRBD1. Unmatched junction bases numbered 5, after V lost 10 bases and J lost 6 bases. CDR1 is WNHNN, CDR2 SYGVQD, per germline (reference sequence). The CDR3 runs to 12 residues.